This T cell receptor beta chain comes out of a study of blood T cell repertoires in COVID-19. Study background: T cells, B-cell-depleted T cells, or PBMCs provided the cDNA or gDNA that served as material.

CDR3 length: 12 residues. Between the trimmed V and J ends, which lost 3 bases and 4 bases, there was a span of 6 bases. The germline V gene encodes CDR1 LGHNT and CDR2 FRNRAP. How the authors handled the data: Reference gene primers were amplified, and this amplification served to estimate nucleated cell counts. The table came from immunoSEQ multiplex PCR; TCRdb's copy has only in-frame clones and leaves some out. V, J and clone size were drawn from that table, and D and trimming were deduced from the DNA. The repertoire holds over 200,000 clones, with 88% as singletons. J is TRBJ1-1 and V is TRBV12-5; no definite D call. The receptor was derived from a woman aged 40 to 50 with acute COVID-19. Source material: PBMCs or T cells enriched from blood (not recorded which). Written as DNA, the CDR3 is TGTGCTAGTGGTTTAGAGGGCACTGAAGCTTTCTTT. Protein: CASGLEGTEAFF.